This passage covers 17 T cell receptor beta chains from one sample sequenced in a study of T cells in Graves' hyperthyroidism and ophthalmopathy (dated by TCRdb to between 2019 and 2020). The library came from multiplex PCR. Instrument used: Illumina HiSeq 2000. Amplification of TCR beta CDR3 regions was carried out from RNA transcripts. For the first round of RT-PCR on the TCR CDR3, the HTBI primer set was used together with the Qiagen OneStep RT-PCR kit. TCRdb handled the public reads itself, with Q25 trimming in fastp and clone calling in MiXCR, and kept productive beta chains. For every CDR3 protein sequence, its rows merge into one entry that carries the most common genes and DNA. The sample has approximately 530,000 distinct CDR3 sequences on record, over 15% of them singletons. About 17% of the sample lies in the top ten. Sequencing input: blood. All receptors derive from a woman younger than 35 with Graves' hyperthyroidism.

This clonotype was observed at least ten times. The chain links TRBV20-1 to TRBJ1-3; no clear D gene. The CDR3 is made up of 15 amino acids. Germline CDR1 and CDR2: DFQATT and SNEGSKA (reference sequence). Between the trimmed V and J ends, which lost 3 bases and 1 base, there was a span of 13 bases. CDR3 loop: CSARLPGISGNTIYF. CDR3 DNA: TGCAGTGCTAGGCTTCCAGGAATTTCTGGAAACACCATATATTTT.

The V call is TRBV6-1, the J call TRBJ2-7; 7 bases match TRBD1. Germline CDR1 reads MNHNS; CDR2 reads SASEGT. Trimming removed 4 bases from V and 3 bases from J; junction bases left unmatched: 3. The CDR3 consists of 13 residues. This chain's CDR3 is CASSGWDSYEQYF. The CDR3 bases are TGTGCCAGCAGTGGGTGGGACAGCTACGAGCAGTACTTC.

At least ten counts were recorded for this clonotype. The chain links TRBV2 to TRBJ2-7; D remains unclear. With 6 bases removed from V and 2 bases from J, the gap between germline ends came to 2 bases. This CDR3 region has 10 residues. In germline, CDR1 is SNHLY, CDR2 FYNNEI. CDR3 bases: TGTGCCAGCAGGACCTACGAGCAGTACTTC. Encoded protein: CASRTYEQYF.

This clonotype was found many times. The rearrangement joins TRBV24-1 to TRBJ2-7; D not resolved. The CDR3 totals 13 residues. The V end was cut by 5 bases, the J end by 3 bases, with 10 bases between. Per germline, CDR1 KGHDR and CDR2 SFDVKD. The CDR3 nucleotides are TGTGCCACCAGTGGGAGACCCAGCTACGAGCAGTACTTC. Its protein is CATSGRPSYEQYF.

Turning to this clonotype: This may arise from a read error, as a much more abundant clone is one base away. Because it lacks the conserved phenylalanine or tryptophan at the end, this CDR3 is likely a read error. The chain is built from TRBV20-1 and TRBJ2-1; 11 nucleotides align to TRBD2. Germline loops: CDR1 DFQATT, CDR2 SNEGSKA (reference sequence). This CDR3 has 20 amino acids. The trim removed 0 bases at V and 0 bases at J, leaving 13 bases unmatched. The CDR3 region is CSARDLNVAGGKSSYNEQFS. CDR3 nucleotide sequence: TGCAGTGCTAGAGATCTCAACGTAGCGGGGGGGAAGTCCTCCTACAATGAGCAGTTCTCC.

In its sample, this clonotype was seen many times. This chain uses TRBV20-1 with TRBJ2-3; D unclear. CDR3 length equals 12 residues. V was shortened by 1 base and J by 0 bases, with 2 bases between the two germline ends. The germline V gene has CDR1 DFQATT and CDR2 SNEGSKA (reference sequence). This CDR3 reads CSARVSTDTQYF. CDR3 DNA sequence: TGCAGTGCTAGAGTGAGCACAGATACGCAGTATTTT.

This clonotype showed up many times. The chain carries TRBV2 and TRBJ2-1; 7 nucleotides line up with TRBD1. Germline trimming cut 3 bases from V and 0 bases from J; bases unmatched to any gene: 5. Germline V lookup: CDR1 SNHLY, CDR2 FYNNEI. This CDR3 spans 16 amino acids. CDR3 sequence: CASSDPGQRSYNEQFF. The CDR3 bases are TGTGCCAGCAGTGACCCGGGACAGCGCTCCTACAATGAGCAGTTCTTC.

This clonotype has at least ten counts. The chain carries TRBV11-3 and TRBJ2-7, with D possibly being TRBD1 (6 bases). CDR1 and CDR2 from the germline V gene are SGHNT and YENEEA. The CDR3 sequence is 15 residues long. Trimming pared 2 bases from V and 1 base from J, leaving 12 bases between. The CDR3 sequence is CASSLKWTESYEQYF. The CDR3 DNA is TGTGCCAGCAGCTTAAAGTGGACAGAGTCCTACGAGCAGTACTTC.

The sample holds a few counts of this clonotype. V usage is TRBV5-5 and J usage is TRBJ2-5; 15 nucleotides match TRBD2. This CDR3 contains 17 residues. Germline loops: CDR1 SGHKS, CDR2 YYEKEE (reference sequence). Trimming at V came to 2 bases and at J to 2 bases, leaving 4 bases not matched to a gene. The CDR3 bases are TGTGCCAGCAGCTTCGGACTAGCGGGAGGGGGACAAGAGACCCAGTACTTC. Its translation: CASSFGLAGGGQETQYF.

As for this clonotype: With a much larger clone just one base away, this may be a read error. The genes are TRBV12-3 or TRBV12-4 and TRBJ1-1, with TRBD1 as a possible D gene (5 bases). The CDR3 is 14 amino acids. V was cut by 5 bases and J by 3 bases, with 13 bases left in between. The CDR3 sequence: CASSRTSRDTEAFF. For the CDR3, the DNA is TGTGCCAGCAGTCGGACATCGCGGGACACTGAAGCTTTCTTT.

The chain carries TRBV25-1 and TRBJ2-1; the D gene is possibly TRBD2 (6 bases). V lost 4 bases to trimming and J lost 3 bases, with 16 bases between them. The CDR3 runs 16 residues. Germline loops: CDR1 MGHDK, CDR2 SYGVNS. CDR3 amino acids: CASSVKEGSFYNEQFF. In DNA, the CDR3 is TGTGCCAGCAGTGTAAAGGAGGGCAGCTTCTACAATGAGCAGTTCTTC.

This chain joins TRBV15 and TRBJ1-3; D is unclear. Trimming shortened V by 0 bases and J by 8 bases, and 11 bases separated the two germline ends. The CDR3 covers 14 residues. Germline V CDR1 and CDR2: LNHNV, YYDKDF (reference sequence). CDR3 in amino acids: CATSRDYGGDTIYF. The DNA of the CDR3 is TGTGCCACCAGCAGAGATTATGGCGGAGACACCATATATTTT.

The chain is built from TRBV5-4 and TRBJ2-1; TRBD2 matches at 8 bases. V gave up 0 bases and J gave up 5 bases; unmatched junction bases: 7. The length of the CDR3 is 16 residues. The germline V gene encodes CDR1 SGHNT and CDR2 YYREEE (reference sequence). The CDR3 DNA follows: TGTGCCAGCAGCTTGGTTTCCTGGACTAGCCACAATGAGCAGTTCTTC. It translates to CASSLVSWTSHNEQFF.

At least ten counts were recorded for this clonotype. The rearrangement uses TRBV29-1 and TRBJ2-5, with unresolved D. This CDR3 is 12 amino acids long. CDR1 SQVTM and CDR2 ANQGSEA come from the germline V gene. The V and J ends lost 4 bases and 1 base respectively, with 7 bases between them. For the CDR3, the DNA is TGCAGCGTTGGGGCAGGCCAAGAGACCCAGTACTTC. Its protein is CSVGAGQETQYF.

In its sample, this clonotype was seen a few times. The CDR3 region has the DNA TGTGCCACCAGCCCCCGGGAGAGCTCCTATAATTCACCCCTCCACTTT. Translating gives CATSPRESSYNSPLHF. The V and J genes are TRBV24-1 and TRBJ1-6, with D uncertain. Germline lookup yields CDR1 KGHDR and CDR2 SFDVKD. Trimming cost V 7 bases and J 0 bases, with 12 bases left between them. The CDR3 covers 16 residues.

This clonotype has more than one count but fewer than ten. This sequence joins TRBV6-2 or TRBV6-3 and TRBJ1-1, with D possibly matching TRBD1 (6 bases). This CDR3 has 15 amino acids. The V end lost 6 bases, the J end lost 0 bases, and 14 bases lay between the germline ends. Germline lookup yields CDR1 MNHEY and CDR2 SVGEGT. Written as DNA, the CDR3 is TGTGCCAGCAGGTACAGGGATGTGGTGAACACTGAAGCTTTCTTT. This sequence encodes CASRYRDVVNTEAFF.

This clonotype was seen repeatedly, ten times or more. J is TRBJ2-5 and V is TRBV11-1, with D maybe TRBD1 (5 bases). The germline V and J ends were trimmed by 5 bases and 7 bases, with 14 bases remaining between them. Germline V lookup: CDR1 SGHAT, CDR2 FQDESV (reference sequence). This CDR3 contains 13 residues. Here the CDR3 DNA reads TGTGCCAGCAGCCCTACCAGGGATACGACCCAGTACTTC. This translates into CASSPTRDTTQYF.